The 25 T cell receptor beta chains in this list originate from one sample, sequenced in a study of blood T cell repertoires in COVID-19. TCRdb keeps only in-frame clones here, not all; method: immunoSEQ multiplex PCR. The data contain some 340,000 clones, roughly four fifths of them seen just once; the ten biggest clones take up 5% to 5.5%. Input material: PBMCs or T cells enriched from blood (not recorded which). All receptors derive from a woman aged 45-60 years who had recovered from COVID-19.

The chain joins TRBV25-1 to TRBJ1-1; the D gene is possibly TRBD1 (6 bases). Germline-derived CDR1 and CDR2 are MGHDK and SYGVNS. The CDR3 contains 15 residues. Trimming removed 4 bases from V and 1 base from J, with 13 bases in between. CDR3 nucleotide sequence: TGTGCCAGCAGTGGGGGACACGGCACGAACACTGAAGCTTTCTTT. Protein sequence: CASSGGHGTNTEAFF. Using reference TRBV25-1 and TRBJ1-1 for the parts outside the CDR3, the full variable domain is EADIYQTPRYLVIGTGKKITLECSQTMGHDKMYWYQQDPGMELHLIHYSYGVNSTEKGDLSSESTVSRIRTEHFPLTLESARPSHTSQYLCASSGGHGTNTEAFFGQGTRLTVV.

V and J are TRBV6-2 or TRBV6-3 and TRBJ2-1; 11 bases fit TRBD2. The junction had 4 bases not matched to a gene; V was cut back by 4 bases and J by 5 bases. The CDR3 has 15 amino acids. Germline CDR1 MNHEY, CDR2 SVGEGT. CDR3 in amino acids: CASSWGTSGHNEQFF. Written as DNA, the CDR3 is TGTGCCAGCAGTTGGGGGACTAGCGGACACAATGAGCAGTTCTTC.

The gene calls are TRBV6-2 or TRBV6-3 and TRBJ2-2; the match to TRBD1 covers 7 bases. Germline-derived CDR1 and CDR2 are MNHEY and SVGEGT. V dropped 5 bases and J dropped 7; count of bases not matched to a gene: 16. This CDR3 comprises 17 residues. The CDR3 sequence is CASSTHRTGPRIGELFF. CDR3 coding DNA: TGTGCCAGCAGTACCCACCGGACAGGCCCAAGGATCGGGGAGCTGTTTTTT.

This chain links TRBV20-1 with TRBJ2-3; D is unclear. Trimming shortened V by 4 bases and J by 6 bases, and 8 bases separated the two germline ends. The CDR3 loop spans 11 amino acids. The germline V gene encodes CDR1 DFQATT and CDR2 SNEGSKA (reference sequence). CDR3 bases: TGCAGTGCTATTAGTACTGATACGCAGTATTTT. It encodes CSAISTDTQYF.

V usage is TRBV27 and J usage is TRBJ2-7; possibly TRBD1 for D (6 bases). The CDR3 length is 14 residues. V dropped 3 bases and J dropped 2 bases, with 11 bases sitting between them. The germline V gene encodes CDR1 MNHEY and CDR2 SMNVEV (reference sequence). CDR3 region: CASSFGTSPYEQYF. The CDR3, as DNA: TGTGCCAGCAGTTTCGGGACATCTCCCTACGAGCAGTACTTC.

In regard to this clone: Other nucleotide sequences from this sample produce the same CDR3. The chain employs TRBV28 and TRBJ1-2; TRBD1 aligns across 8 bases. J was trimmed by 4 bases and V by 5 bases; bases with no gene match: 6. This CDR3 contains 14 residues. Germline lookup yields CDR1 MDHEN and CDR2 SYDVKM. CDR3 protein: CASSPGTGSYGYTF. The CDR3, as DNA: TGTGCCAGCAGTCCGGGGACAGGATCCTATGGCTACACCTTC.

This chain joins TRBV10-3 and TRBJ2-7; 8 positions agree with TRBD2. The trim removed 2 bases at V and 5 bases at J, leaving 17 bases unmatched. This CDR3 is 18 amino acids long. CDR1 is ENHRY and CDR2 is SYGVKD in the germline V gene. In DNA form, the CDR3 reads TGTGCCATCAGTGAGCTACCGGGTATCGGGGGCGGGGGGCACGAGCAGTACTTC. Its translation: CAISELPGIGGGGHEQYF.

The CDR3 DNA sequence: TGTGCCTGGGCTCGGGGGGCGGCTGGAAACACCATATATTTT. Translating it yields CAWARGAAGNTIYF. The V gene is TRBV30, the J gene TRBJ1-3; D is possibly TRBD1 (6 bases). The germline V gene encodes CDR1 GTSNPN and CDR2 SVGIG (reference sequence). The CDR3 extends over 14 amino acids. V was clipped by 5 bases and J by 2 bases, with 13 bases between them.

The chain is built from TRBV4-2 and TRBJ1-2, with D possibly TRBD1 on 5 matching bases. This CDR3 spans 15 amino acids. The germline V gene encodes CDR1 LGHNA and CDR2 YNFKEQ. Trimming took off 4 bases at V and 4 bases at J, with 16 bases between the two ends. The CDR3 protein is CASSPMLSGPYGYTF. The CDR3 nucleotides are TGTGCCAGCAGCCCAATGCTCTCAGGGCCCTATGGCTACACCTTC.

This clone was recorded at least ten times. J is TRBJ1-1 and V is TRBV2, with no clear D. This CDR3 spans 14 amino acids. Germline V lookup: CDR1 SNHLY, CDR2 FYNNEI. V was trimmed by 7 bases and J by 2 bases, leaving 14 bases between them. CDR3 sequence (DNA): TGTGCCAGCACCCCGTCCGAGATTAACACTGAAGCTTTCTTT. Amino acids: CASTPSEINTEAFF. Based on the CDR3 plus reference TRBV2 and TRBJ1-1, the full variable domain is EPEVTQTPSHQVTQMGQEVILRCVPISNHLYFYWYRQILGQKVEFLVSFYNNEISEKSEIFDDQFSVERPDGSNFTLKIRSTKLEDSAMYFCASTPSEINTEAFFGQGTRLTVV.

This clone was observed a handful of times. The gene calls are TRBV19 and TRBJ1-1; D remains unclear. V shed 3 bases and J shed 5 bases, with 13 bases lying between them. The length of the CDR3 is 14 residues. Germline CDR1 reads LNHDA; CDR2 reads SQIVND (reference sequence). CDR3 nucleotides: TGTGCCAGTAGTATTCGGTCGGAGTCTACTGAAGCTTTCTTT. It specifies CASSIRSESTEAFF.

This clone was counted between two and nine times. The gene calls are TRBV9 and TRBJ2-5; 14 positions agree with TRBD2. The CDR3 totals 17 residues. After removal of 4 bases from V and 5 bases from J, the junction contained 10 bases not matched to a gene. CDR1 SGDLS and CDR2 YYNGEE come from the germline V gene. The CDR3 spells CASSISTSGGALETQYF. The CDR3 bases are TGTGCCAGCAGCATCTCGACTAGCGGGGGGGCCCTGGAGACCCAGTACTTC.

The chain combines TRBV3-1 (or the pseudogene TRBV3-2) with TRBJ1-2; 9 bases are shared with TRBD1. This CDR3 spans 14 amino acids. V lost 4 bases, J lost 8 bases, and 8 bases stayed unmatched. Germline V gives CDR1 LGHDT, CDR2 YNNKEL (reference sequence). CDR3 sequence reads: CASSLLGTGRGYTF. The CDR3 bases are TGTGCCAGCAGCCTTCTCGGGACAGGGAGGGGCTACACCTTC.

The table lists this clone with a count of one. V and J are TRBV7-3 and TRBJ2-5; 7 positions agree with TRBD2. This CDR3 contains 14 residues. V shed 5 bases, J shed 5 bases, and the junction held 8 bases outside the gene matches. The germline V gene has CDR1 SGHTA and CDR2 FQGTGA. The CDR3 sequence: CASSPGGAGETQYF. The CDR3, as DNA: TGTGCCAGCAGCCCTGGTGGAGCGGGGGAGACCCAGTACTTC.

The rearrangement joins TRBV3-1 (or the pseudogene TRBV3-2) to TRBJ1-5; 8 bases are a match to TRBD1. Germline CDR1 reads LGHDT; CDR2 reads YNNKEL (reference sequence). The CDR3 runs 18 residues. The V segment lost 4 bases and the J segment 0 bases; nucleotides outside the gene matches: 11. The CDR3 here is CASSPLRRDRISNQPQHF. CDR3 DNA sequence: TGTGCCAGCAGCCCTCTCCGTAGGGACAGGATTAGCAATCAGCCCCAGCATTTT.

V gene TRBV19 combines with J gene TRBJ2-7; D might be TRBD2 (6 bases). The CDR3 has 13 amino acids. Germline V gene data show CDR1 as LNHDA and CDR2 as SQIVND (reference sequence). Between the trimmed V and J ends, which lost 6 bases and 6 bases, there was a span of 15 bases. The CDR3 DNA is TGTGCCAGTAGCCACGGAGGGTTGGGCGAGCAGTACTTC. Translating gives CASSHGGLGEQYF.

This chain links TRBV6-5 with TRBJ1-6; D unclear. Germline V gene sequence: CDR1 MNHEY, CDR2 SVGAGI. CDR3 length equals 15 residues. V lost 1 base and J lost 7, with 11 bases in between. In DNA form, the CDR3 reads TGTGCCAGCAGTTACTACGGCGCCGGGAATTCACCCCTCCACTTT. Its translation is CASSYYGAGNSPLHF.

This clone has a handful of counts. The rearrangement uses TRBV7-2 and TRBJ2-2; TRBD2 agrees at 9 bases. There are 16 residues in the CDR3. V shed 1 base, J shed 4 bases, and the junction held 4 bases outside the gene matches. CDR1 SGHTA and CDR2 FQGNSA come from the germline V gene. This chain's CDR3 is CASSLVAGDLTGELFF. CDR3 in DNA: TGTGCCAGCAGCTTAGTAGCGGGGGACCTCACCGGGGAGCTGTTTTTT. Drawing the rest from reference TRBV7-2 and TRBJ2-2, the complete variable domain is GAGVSQSPSNKVTEKGKDVELRCDPISGHTALYWYRQSLGQGLEFLIYFQGNSAPDKSGLPSDRFSAERTGGSVSTLTIQRTQQEDSAVYLCASSLVAGDLTGELFFGEGSRLTVL.

V gene TRBV18 combines with J gene TRBJ1-2; 7 bases align to TRBD1. V lost 5 bases and J lost 7; bases outside the gene matches: 13. The CDR3 runs to 15 residues. Germline V lookup: CDR1 KGHSH, CDR2 LQKENI. DNA for the CDR3: TGTGCCAGCTCATCAAACACAGGGGCCGCGGGTGGCTACACCTTC. This encodes CASSSNTGAAGGYTF. Looking up the rest from reference TRBV18 and TRBJ1-2 gives the full variable domain: NAGVMQNPRHLVRRRGQEARLRCSPMKGHSHVYWYRQLPEEGLKFMVYLQKENIIDESGMPKERFSAEFPKEGPSILRIQQVVRGDSAAYFCASSSNTGAAGGYTFGSGTRLTVV.

V is TRBV5-1 and J is TRBJ2-2; tentatively, D is TRBD2 (6 bases). Trimming stripped 2 bases from V and 0 bases from J, with 11 bases between. Germline CDR1 reads SGHRS; CDR2 reads YFSETQ. The CDR3 is made up of 16 amino acids. CDR3 coding DNA: TGCGCCAGCAGCTTAGGACCGGGGGCGAACACCGGGGAGCTGTTTTTT. Translating it yields CASSLGPGANTGELFF.

CDR3: CASSSLTPNNEQFF. The CDR3 nucleotides are TGTGCCAGCAGCTCGTTGACTCCGAACAATGAGCAGTTCTTC. The gene calls are TRBV7-9 and TRBJ2-1, with no clear D. Germline V gene lookup returns CDR1 SEHNR and CDR2 FQNEAQ (reference sequence). The CDR3 spans 14 residues. The ends were cut back, 4 bases at V and 5 bases at J, with 12 bases in the middle.

This chain links TRBV19 with TRBJ2-3; the match to TRBD1 covers 9 bases. CDR3 length: 17 amino acids. Germline trimming cut 5 bases from V and 1 base from J; bases unmatched to any gene: 10. Germline V gives CDR1 LNHDA, CDR2 SQIVND (reference sequence). The CDR3 sequence: CASSSNRDRVGTDTQYF. The CDR3 nucleotides are TGTGCCAGTAGTTCCAACCGGGACAGGGTGGGCACAGATACGCAGTATTTT.

J is TRBJ1-3 and V is TRBV27; TRBD1 aligns across 8 bases. J gave up 4 bases and V 3 bases, and 5 bases lay outside the gene matches. The CDR3 loop spans 15 amino acids. The germline CDR1 and CDR2 sequences are MNHEY and SMNVEV (reference sequence). CDR3 nucleotide sequence: TGTGCCAGCAGTTTCTCGACAGGGGACGGAAACACCATATATTTT. Amino acid sequence: CASSFSTGDGNTIYF.

The J gene is TRBJ1-2, the V gene TRBV29-1, with TRBD1 matching over 7 bases. Per germline, CDR1 SQVTM and CDR2 ANQGSEA. This CDR3 has 15 residues. The V and J ends lost 4 bases and 8 bases, in that order; junction bases with no gene match: 16. The CDR3 nucleotides read TGCAGCGTTGGCCCGGCCAGGGGGACCAATGGCGGCTACACCTTC. It is translated as CSVGPARGTNGGYTF.

CDR3: CSAFEPGQGHEQYF. For the CDR3, the DNA is TGCAGCGCCTTCGAACCGGGACAGGGCCACGAGCAGTACTTC. V is TRBV29-1 and J is TRBJ2-7, with 9 nucleotides matching TRBD1. The CDR3 loop spans 14 amino acids. From germline, CDR1 is SQVTM and CDR2 ANQGSEA. J was trimmed by 5 bases and V by 7 bases; bases with no gene match: 12.